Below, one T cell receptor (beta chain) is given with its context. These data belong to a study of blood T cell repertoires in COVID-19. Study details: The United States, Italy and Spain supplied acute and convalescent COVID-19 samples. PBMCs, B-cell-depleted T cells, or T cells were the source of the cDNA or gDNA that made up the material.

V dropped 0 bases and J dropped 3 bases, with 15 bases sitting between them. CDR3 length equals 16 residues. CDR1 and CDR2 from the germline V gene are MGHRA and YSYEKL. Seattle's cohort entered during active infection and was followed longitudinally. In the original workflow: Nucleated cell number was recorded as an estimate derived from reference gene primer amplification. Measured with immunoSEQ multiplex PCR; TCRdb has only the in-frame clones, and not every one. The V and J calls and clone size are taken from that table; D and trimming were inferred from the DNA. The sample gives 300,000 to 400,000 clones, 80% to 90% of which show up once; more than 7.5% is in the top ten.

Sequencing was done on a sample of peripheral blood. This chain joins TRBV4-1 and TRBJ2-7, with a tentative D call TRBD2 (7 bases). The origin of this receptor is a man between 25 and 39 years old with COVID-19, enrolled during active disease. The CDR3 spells CASSQDIEGGDYEQYF. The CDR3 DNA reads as TGCGCCAGCAGCCAAGATATAGAGGGGGGGGACTACGAGCAGTACTTC.